This TCR beta chain emerged from a study of cytomegalovirus exposure and HLA in healthy donors. The PCR used 60 Vbeta and 13 Jbeta primers. TCRdb keeps only in-frame clones here, not all; method: immunoSEQ multiplex PCR. Of fewer than 150,000 clones listed, more than 75% were seen once; the top ten hold 2.2%. Trimming at V came to 4 bases and at J to 1 base, leaving 16 bases not matched to a gene. This CDR3 contains 18 residues. CDR1 SEHNR and CDR2 FQNEAQ come from the germline V gene (reference sequence). The chain carries TRBV7-9 and TRBJ2-7; TRBD2 matches 7 bases. What was sequenced was PBMCs. This sequence originates from a man younger than 45 in good health and CMV-seronegative. CDR3 nucleotide sequence: TGTGCCAGCAGCTCCCTCGATAGCGGGTCCTTCGTTTCCTACGAGCAGTACTTC. Residues: CASSSLDSGSFVSYEQYF.